This T cell receptor (beta chain) is from a study of blood T cell repertoires in COVID-19. As for the study in general: T cells, B-cell-depleted T cells, or PBMCs provided the cDNA or gDNA that served as material.

CDR1 is MRHNA, CDR2 SNTAGT, per germline. V was cut by 6 bases and J by 4 bases, with 16 bases left in between. The CDR3 covers 15 residues. Method: immunoSEQ multiplex PCR; TCRdb's copy keeps in-frame clones and lacks some. Of more than 80,000 clones listed, 80% to 85% are singletons. The TCR comes from an elderly woman with active or convalescent COVID-19. The sample consisted of peripheral blood. V and J are TRBV6-4 and TRBJ2-1, with D perhaps TRBD1 (5 bases). CDR3 region: CASRALATVYNEQFF. In DNA form, the CDR3 reads TGTGCCAGCAGGGCGTTGGCGACAGTTTACAATGAGCAGTTCTTC.